Following are 21 T cell receptor beta chains from one sample sequenced in a study of T cell responses to AZD1222 COVID-19 vaccine. The method was immunoSEQ multiplex PCR; TCRdb's version includes in-frame clones alone and lacks a portion of them. The data show about 190,000 clones, around 92% seen once. The material was peripheral blood, obtained on day 0 of AZD1222 vaccination. Every receptor here comes from an adult in good health.

With regard to this clone: Other DNA sequences from this sample encode an identical CDR3 as well. The rearrangement links TRBV9 to TRBJ2-1; D is uncertain. Germline loops: CDR1 SGDLS, CDR2 YYNGEE. The CDR3 spans 13 residues. The ends were cut back, 0 bases at V and 2 bases at J, with 3 bases in the middle. CDR3 sequence (DNA): TGTGCCAGCAGCGTAGTTCCCTACAATGAGCAGTTCTTC. It translates to CASSVVPYNEQFF.

This clone was observed once. The chain employs TRBV5-4 and TRBJ2-7, with a possible D match to TRBD2 (7 bases). This CDR3 is built from 14 residues. The germline V gene encodes CDR1 SGHNT and CDR2 YYREEE (reference sequence). Deletions cut 9 bases from V and 7 bases from J, with 23 bases between. CDR3 amino acids: CATNPGGLTREQYF. CDR3 DNA sequence: TGTGCCACAAACCCCGGGGGGCTTACGAGAGAGCAGTACTTC.

V usage is TRBV12-3 or TRBV12-4 and J usage is TRBJ1-2, with unresolved D. The ends were cut back, 3 bases at V and 2 bases at J, with 7 bases in the middle. The CDR3 is 13 residues long. CDR3: CASSFGENYGYTF. The CDR3 bases are TGTGCCAGCAGTTTTGGGGAGAACTATGGCTACACCTTC.

V usage is TRBV29-1 and J usage is TRBJ1-4, with a weak D call TRBD1 (6 bases). The V gene's germline CDR1 is SQVTM and CDR2 ANQGSEA. The CDR3 sequence is 15 residues long. V lost 2 bases and J lost 7, with 17 bases in between. The chain's CDR3 is CSVEIGGGAGEKLFF. For the CDR3, the DNA is TGCAGCGTTGAAATCGGAGGGGGGGCAGGTGAAAAACTGTTTTTT.

This sequence joins TRBV4-3 and TRBJ2-1, with D perhaps TRBD2 (5 bases). The ends were cut back, 3 bases at V and 2 bases at J, with 14 bases in the middle. There are 16 residues in the CDR3. The germline V gene has CDR1 LGHNA and CDR2 YSLEER. CDR3 loop: CASSHRTRAAYNEQFF. In DNA form, the CDR3 reads TGCGCCAGCAGCCACCGAACACGAGCGGCCTACAATGAGCAGTTCTTC.

The sample holds one count of this clone. V and J are TRBV19 and TRBJ1-2, with no clear D. This CDR3 contains 14 residues. Germline-derived CDR1 and CDR2 are LNHDA and SQIVND (reference sequence). V lost 5 bases and J 3 bases, leaving 13 bases between the germline ends. The CDR3 DNA follows: TGTGCCAGTAGTGGGGTCGAGTGGTACTATGGCTACACCTTC. It specifies CASSGVEWYYGYTF.

This rearrangement joins TRBV5-5 to TRBJ2-7, with 7 bases aligning to TRBD1. The V segment lost 0 bases and the J segment 6 bases; nucleotides outside the gene matches: 6. The CDR3 spans 14 residues. Germline CDR1 is SGHKS and CDR2 is YYEKEE (reference sequence). The CDR3, as DNA: TGTGCCAGCAGCTTGGGACAGGGTGTGGGCGAGCAGTACTTC. Its protein is CASSLGQGVGEQYF.

The CDR3: CASSLGMGLRAGNTIYF. As DNA, the CDR3 is TGTGCCAGCAGCTTAGGGATGGGTCTAAGGGCTGGAAACACCATATATTTT. This chain uses TRBV11-2 with TRBJ1-3; D ambiguous. Trimming left V 1 base short and J 2 bases short, with 15 bases between. The CDR3 covers 17 residues. Germline lookup yields CDR1 SGHAT and CDR2 FQNNGV.

The genes are TRBV6-6 and TRBJ2-1; D might be TRBD1 or TRBD2, each matching 5 bases. Trimming took 2 bases from V and 7 from J, leaving 9 bases between them. CDR3 length equals 13 residues. CDR1 MNHNY and CDR2 SVGAGI come from the germline V gene (reference sequence). The CDR3 sequence is CASSYLGVNEQFF. The CDR3 DNA reads as TGTGCCAGCAGTTACCTGGGGGTAAATGAGCAGTTCTTC.

The chain employs TRBV7-2 and TRBJ1-2, with 7 bases aligning to TRBD1. With 4 bases clipped from V and 7 bases from J, the junction kept 3 bases outside the gene matches. Germline-derived CDR1 and CDR2 are SGHTA and FQGNSA. The CDR3 totals 12 residues. The CDR3 reads CASSSQGIGYTF. The CDR3 DNA is TGTGCCAGCAGCTCACAGGGGATTGGCTACACCTTC. Supplemented by reference TRBV7-2 and TRBJ1-2, the full variable domain reads GAGVSQSPSNKVTEKGKDVELRCDPISGHTALYWYRQSLGQGLEFLIYFQGNSAPDKSGLPSDRFSAERTGGSVSTLTIQRTQQEDSAVYLCASSSQGIGYTFGSGTRLTVV.

The rearrangement joins TRBV7-3 to TRBJ2-7; the D gene is possibly TRBD2 (5 bases). Trimming left V 4 bases short and J 9 bases short, with 16 bases between. CDR1 and CDR2 from the germline V gene are SGHTA and FQGTGA. This CDR3 spans 13 amino acids. CDR3 sequence reads: CASSYPPAEGQYF. The CDR3 DNA reads as TGTGCCAGCAGCTACCCCCCTGCCGAGGGGCAGTACTTC.

V usage is TRBV18 and J usage is TRBJ1-2; 8 nucleotides agree with TRBD1. The V segment lost 6 bases and the J segment 5 bases; nucleotides outside the gene matches: 8. CDR3 length equals 14 residues. The germline V gene encodes CDR1 KGHSH and CDR2 LQKENI. The CDR3 loop reads CASSESGTGYGYTF. CDR3 sequence (DNA): TGTGCCAGCTCGGAATCCGGGACAGGTTATGGCTACACCTTC.

The V and J genes are TRBV2 and TRBJ2-7; 12 nucleotides line up with TRBD2. The CDR3 has 15 residues. Germline trimming cut 7 bases from V and 6 bases from J; bases unmatched to any gene: 10. The germline V gene encodes CDR1 SNHLY and CDR2 FYNNEI. CDR3 in amino acids: CASTPPLAGGPEQYF. In DNA form, the CDR3 reads TGTGCCAGCACTCCGCCTCTAGCGGGGGGGCCCGAGCAGTACTTC. The full variable domain, completed using reference TRBV2 and TRBJ2-7, is EPEVTQTPSHQVTQMGQEVILRCVPISNHLYFYWYRQILGQKVEFLVSFYNNEISEKSEIFDDQFSVERPDGSNFTLKIRSTKLEDSAMYFCASTPPLAGGPEQYFGPGTRLTVT.

The gene calls are TRBV28 and TRBJ1-2; a weak D match, TRBD1 (5 bases). Germline V lookup: CDR1 MDHEN, CDR2 SYDVKM. The CDR3 is 14 residues long. The ends were cut back, 3 bases at V and 2 bases at J, with 10 bases in the middle. The CDR3 loop reads CASSFDSGNYGYTF. The DNA for the CDR3 is TGTGCCAGCAGTTTTGACAGTGGGAACTATGGCTACACCTTC.

The chain recombines TRBV29-1 with TRBJ1-3; possibly TRBD1 for D (5 bases). With 4 bases removed from V and 4 bases from J, the gap between germline ends came to 11 bases. Germline CDR1 and CDR2: SQVTM and ANQGSEA. The CDR3 has 13 amino acids. The CDR3 spells CSVASGTGNTIYF. DNA of the CDR3: TGCAGCGTTGCTTCGGGGACGGGAAACACCATATATTTT.

This CDR3 is CASSQELPRGIGTNEKLFF. The CDR3 DNA follows: TGCGCCAGCAGCCAAGAGTTGCCCAGGGGAATCGGGACTAATGAAAAACTGTTTTTT. The chain links TRBV4-3 to TRBJ1-4; the D gene is possibly TRBD1 (6 bases). Germline V gives CDR1 LGHNA, CDR2 YSLEER. This CDR3 is 19 amino acids long. The ends were cut back, 0 bases at V and 2 bases at J, with 19 bases in the middle.

The rearrangement links TRBV5-1 to TRBJ1-3; 7 bases align to TRBD1. The J segment lost 2 bases and the V segment lost 4 bases, leaving 6 bases of the junction unmatched. Germline CDR1 SGHRS, CDR2 YFSETQ. This CDR3 has 15 amino acids. CDR3 region: CASSPGQGAGNTIYF. The CDR3 nucleotides read TGCGCCAGCAGCCCCGGTCAGGGGGCTGGAAACACCATATATTTT.

This clone was counted once. This sequence joins TRBV7-3 and TRBJ1-1; 8 nucleotides match TRBD1. The CDR3 loop spans 14 amino acids. The ends lost 3 bases at V and 3 bases at J; junction bases unmatched: 3. The V gene's germline CDR1 is SGHTA and CDR2 FQGTGA. The CDR3 region is CASSLTGVDTEAFF. The CDR3 DNA follows: TGTGCCAGCAGCTTGACAGGGGTTGACACTGAAGCTTTCTTT.

A remark on this clone: Its ends do not fully match the called genes, so a read error is possible. This rearrangement joins TRBV3-1 (or the pseudogene TRBV3-2) to TRBJ1-6; D possibly corresponds to TRBD1 (5 bases). Germline V CDR1 and CDR2: LGHDT, YNNKEL (reference sequence). The CDR3 sequence is 14 residues long. CDR3 region: CASRQAGTNSPLHF. The CDR3 bases are TGTGCCAGCAGACAAGCAGGGACGAATTCACCCCTCCACTTT.

This clone was seen only once. This chain links TRBV28 with TRBJ1-5, with a possible D match to TRBD1 (6 bases). CDR3 length equals 14 residues. Germline CDR1 and CDR2: MDHEN and SYDVKM. V lost 3 bases, J lost 5 bases, and 11 bases lay in between. CDR3 nucleotide sequence: TGTGCCAGCAGTTTGGCAGGGGCTTATCAGCCCCAGCATTTT. Translating gives CASSLAGAYQPQHF.

The chain joins TRBV7-2 to TRBJ2-3; tentatively, D is TRBD2 (5 bases). The V end was cut by 2 bases, the J end by 2 bases, with 14 bases between. The germline CDR1 and CDR2 sequences are SGHTA and FQGNSA. The CDR3 spans 16 residues. The CDR3 bases are TGTGCCAGCAGCTTAATGGGGAGCACCTACACAGATACGCAGTATTTT. It codes for CASSLMGSTYTDTQYF.